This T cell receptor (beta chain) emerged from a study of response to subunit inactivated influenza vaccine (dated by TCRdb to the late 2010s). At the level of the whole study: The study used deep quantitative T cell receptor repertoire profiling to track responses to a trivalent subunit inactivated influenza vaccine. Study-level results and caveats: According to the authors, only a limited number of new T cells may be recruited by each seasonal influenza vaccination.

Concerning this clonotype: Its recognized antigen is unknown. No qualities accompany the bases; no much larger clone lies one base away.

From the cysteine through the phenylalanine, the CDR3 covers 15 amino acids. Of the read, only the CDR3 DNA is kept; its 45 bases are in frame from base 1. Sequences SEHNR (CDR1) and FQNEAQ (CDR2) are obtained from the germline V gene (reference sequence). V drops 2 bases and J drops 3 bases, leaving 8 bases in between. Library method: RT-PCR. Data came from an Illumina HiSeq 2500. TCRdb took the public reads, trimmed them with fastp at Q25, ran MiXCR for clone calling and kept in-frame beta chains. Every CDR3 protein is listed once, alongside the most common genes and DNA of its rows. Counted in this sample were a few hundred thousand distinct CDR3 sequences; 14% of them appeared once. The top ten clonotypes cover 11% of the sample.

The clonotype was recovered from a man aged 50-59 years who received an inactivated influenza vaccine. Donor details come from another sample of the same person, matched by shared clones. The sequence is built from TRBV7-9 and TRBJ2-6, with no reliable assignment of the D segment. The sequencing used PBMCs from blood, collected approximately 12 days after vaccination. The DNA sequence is TGTGCCAGCAGCTTACGCAGGTGTGGGGCCAACGTCCTGACTTTC. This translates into CASSLRRCGANVLTF.